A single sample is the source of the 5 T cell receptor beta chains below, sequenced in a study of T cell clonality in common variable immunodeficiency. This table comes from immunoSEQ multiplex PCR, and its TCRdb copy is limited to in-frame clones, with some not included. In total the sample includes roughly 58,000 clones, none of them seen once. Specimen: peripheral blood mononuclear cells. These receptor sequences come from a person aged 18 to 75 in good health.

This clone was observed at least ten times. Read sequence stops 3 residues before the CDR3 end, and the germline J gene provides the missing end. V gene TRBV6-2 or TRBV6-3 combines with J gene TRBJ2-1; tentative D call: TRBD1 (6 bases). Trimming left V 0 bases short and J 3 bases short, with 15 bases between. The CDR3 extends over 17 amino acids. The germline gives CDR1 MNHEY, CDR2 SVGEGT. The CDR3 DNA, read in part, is TGTGCCAGCAGTTACTCTCCACCGACAGGCCTCTACAATGAG. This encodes CASSYSPPTGLYNE. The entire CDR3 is CASSYSPPTGLYNEQFF.

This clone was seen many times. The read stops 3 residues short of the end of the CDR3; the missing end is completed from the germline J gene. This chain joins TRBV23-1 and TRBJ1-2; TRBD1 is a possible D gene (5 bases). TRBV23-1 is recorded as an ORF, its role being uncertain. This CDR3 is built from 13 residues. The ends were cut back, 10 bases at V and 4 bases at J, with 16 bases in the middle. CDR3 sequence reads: CAMDTGLFYGYTF. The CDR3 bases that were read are TGCGCCATGGACACGGGACTCTTCTATGGC.

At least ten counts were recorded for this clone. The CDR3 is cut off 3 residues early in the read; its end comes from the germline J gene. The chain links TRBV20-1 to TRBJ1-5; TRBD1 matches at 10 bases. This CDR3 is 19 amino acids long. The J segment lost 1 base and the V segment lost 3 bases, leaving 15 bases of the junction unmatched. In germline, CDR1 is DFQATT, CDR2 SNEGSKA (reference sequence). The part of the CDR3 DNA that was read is TGCAGTGCTAGGCGCCGGACAGGGGGTTTCGGCCGAAGCAATCAGCCC. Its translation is CSARRRTGGFGRSNQP. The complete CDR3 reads CSARRRTGGFGRSNQPQHF.

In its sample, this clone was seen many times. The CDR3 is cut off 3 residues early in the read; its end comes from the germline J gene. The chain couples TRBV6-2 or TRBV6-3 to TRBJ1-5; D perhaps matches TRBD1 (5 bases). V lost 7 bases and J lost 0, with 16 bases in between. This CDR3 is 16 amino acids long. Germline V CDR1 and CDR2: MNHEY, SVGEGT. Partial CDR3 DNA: TGTGCCAGCACTGGACTAGGACATTATAGCAATCAGCCC. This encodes CASTGLGHYSNQP. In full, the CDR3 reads CASTGLGHYSNQPQHF.

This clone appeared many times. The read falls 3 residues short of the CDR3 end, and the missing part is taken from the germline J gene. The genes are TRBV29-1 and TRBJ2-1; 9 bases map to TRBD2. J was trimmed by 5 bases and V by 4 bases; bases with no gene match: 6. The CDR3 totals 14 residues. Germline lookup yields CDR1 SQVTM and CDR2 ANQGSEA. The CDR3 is CSVVTSGLHNEQFF. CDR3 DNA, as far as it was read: TGCAGCGTTGTAACTAGCGGGCTTCACAATGAG.